The next 30 T cell receptor beta chains were all read from a single sample in a study of blood T cell repertoires in COVID-19. Assay used: immunoSEQ multiplex PCR; TCRdb lists only in-frame clones, some missing. The table includes 70,000 or so clones, about 89% detected once. Sequencing was performed on peripheral blood. The source is a man between 60 and 70 years old with acute or convalescent COVID-19.

The chain has TRBV6-5 and TRBJ1-1; the match to TRBD1 covers 8 bases. Germline assignment: CDR1 MNHEY and CDR2 SVGAGI. V lost 2 bases, J lost 4 bases, and 6 bases stayed unmatched. The length of the CDR3 is 15 residues. The CDR3 is CASSYRHRGGTEAFF. CDR3 nucleotides: TGTGCCAGCAGTTACCGGCACAGGGGGGGCACTGAAGCTTTCTTT.

This chain connects TRBV29-1 to TRBJ1-2; tentative D call: TRBD1 (5 bases). V was shortened by 2 bases and J by 10 bases, with 11 bases between the two germline ends. The CDR3 consists of 11 residues. CDR1 is SQVTM and CDR2 is ANQGSEA in the germline V gene. CDR3 loop: CSVESQGAYTF. The DNA of the CDR3 is TGCAGCGTTGAATCGCAGGGTGCCTACACCTTC. Full variable domain (missing parts from reference TRBV29-1 and TRBJ1-2): SAVISQKPSRDICQRGTSLTIQCQVDSQVTMMFWYRQQPGQSLTLIATANQGSEATYESGFVIDKFPISRPNLTFSTLTVSNMSPEDSSIYLCSVESQGAYTFGSGTRLTVV.

The chain has TRBV3-1 (or the pseudogene TRBV3-2) and TRBJ2-2, with a possible D match to TRBD2 (6 bases). The V end was cut by 4 bases, the J end by 7 bases, with 13 bases between. Germline loops: CDR1 LGHDT, CDR2 YNNKEL (reference sequence). This CDR3 has 14 amino acids. The CDR3 sequence is CASSPQLAIGELFF. The DNA of the CDR3 is TGTGCCAGCAGCCCCCAACTAGCCATCGGGGAGCTGTTTTTT.

This clone has only one observation. The rearrangement joins TRBV30 to TRBJ1-2, with TRBD1 as a possible D gene (6 bases). V gave up 0 bases and J gave up 8 bases, with 13 bases separating them. Germline CDR1 is GTSNPN and CDR2 is SVGIG (reference sequence). The CDR3 sequence is 13 residues long. The CDR3 DNA reads as TGTGCCTGGAGTGTACGGGGGGCGCCAGGCTACACCTTC. Translating gives CAWSVRGAPGYTF.

The genes are TRBV5-4 and TRBJ1-1, with TRBD1 matching over 7 bases. CDR1 is SGHNT, CDR2 YYREEE, per germline (reference sequence). V was pared by 4 bases and J by 0 bases, with 9 bases of the junction left unmatched. This CDR3 contains 16 residues. CDR3 coding DNA: TGTGCCAGCAGCCCGGACTACAGGGGAATGAACACTGAAGCTTTCTTT. Translating it yields CASSPDYRGMNTEAFF.

The chain recombines TRBV7-8 with TRBJ2-7; D is unclear. Trimming took off 5 bases at V and 3 bases at J, with 8 bases between the two ends. The CDR3 has 12 residues. The germline CDR1 and CDR2 sequences are SGHVS and FQNEAQ. DNA for the CDR3: TGTGCCAGCAGCGCGTTAGACTACGAGCAGTACTTC. It yields the protein CASSALDYEQYF.

This chain uses TRBV6-5 with TRBJ1-2, with a tentative D call TRBD1 (6 bases). This CDR3 comprises 16 residues. V gave up 0 bases and J gave up 2 bases, with 13 bases separating them. Germline CDR1 is MNHEY and CDR2 is SVGAGI. In DNA, the CDR3 is TGTGCCAGCAGTTACTCGATCTGGGGGCCGAACTATGGCTACACCTTC. It yields the protein CASSYSIWGPNYGYTF.

J is TRBJ1-1 and V is TRBV11-2, with a weak D call TRBD1 (5 bases). CDR1 is SGHAT, CDR2 FQNNGV, per germline. CDR3 length equals 14 residues. Trimming removed 3 bases at V and 5 bases at J, with 13 bases between. CDR3 region: CASSFPSGRTEAFF. CDR3 DNA: TGTGCCAGCAGCTTCCCTTCAGGGAGGACTGAAGCTTTCTTT.

The rearrangement uses TRBV18 and TRBJ2-3; 14 nucleotides align to TRBD2. CDR3 length equals 16 residues. V lost 3 bases, J lost 7 bases, and 6 bases stayed unmatched. Germline CDR1 is KGHSH and CDR2 is LQKENI. In DNA, the CDR3 is TGTGCCAGCTCACCTTTGGGACTAGCGGGGGCCAATACGCAGTATTTT. Its translation: CASSPLGLAGANTQYF.

This rearrangement joins TRBV10-3 to TRBJ1-2; possibly TRBD1 for D (6 bases). CDR3 length equals 15 residues. V gave up 2 bases and J gave up 6 bases, with 16 bases separating them. CDR1 and CDR2 (germline): ENHRY, SYGVKD. CDR3 residues: CAISETIRTAHGYTF. The CDR3 coding sequence is TGTGCCATCAGTGAGACCATTAGGACAGCCCATGGCTACACCTTC.

CDR3 DNA: TGTGCCAGTAGTATAAACAGCGGCGCCTACGAGCAGTACTTC. It translates to CASSINSGAYEQYF. This rearrangement joins TRBV19 to TRBJ2-7; D possibly corresponds to TRBD2 (5 bases). Germline V gene sequence: CDR1 LNHDA, CDR2 SQIVND (reference sequence). There are 14 residues in the CDR3. V lost 2 bases, J lost 2 bases, and 10 bases lay in between.

The V and J genes are TRBV14 and TRBJ2-7; D is possibly TRBD1 (6 bases). Trimming left V 5 bases short and J 5 bases short, with 16 bases between. Per the germline V gene, CDR1 is SGHDN and CDR2 is FVKESK. The CDR3 consists of 14 residues. The CDR3 loop is CASSFPGKGDEQYF. The CDR3 nucleotides read TGTGCCAGCAGCTTCCCGGGGAAGGGGGACGAGCAGTACTTC.

The chain employs TRBV6-1 and TRBJ2-7; weak D call: TRBD2 (6 bases). The CDR3 loop spans 16 amino acids. V was shortened by 4 bases and J by 0 bases, with 16 bases between the two germline ends. The germline gives CDR1 MNHNS, CDR2 SASEGT. The CDR3 here is CASSGPSGPSSYEQYF. The CDR3 DNA reads TGTGCCAGCAGTGGGCCCAGCGGGCCTAGCTCCTACGAGCAGTACTTC.

The chain is built from TRBV19 and TRBJ2-1, with D maybe TRBD1 (5 bases). The CDR3 length is 15 residues. CDR1 is LNHDA, CDR2 SQIVND, per germline (reference sequence). The V gene lost 3 bases and the J gene lost 5 bases, with 14 bases spanning the gap. CDR3 in amino acids: CASSISSGAHNEQFF. CDR3 nucleotides: TGTGCCAGTAGTATTAGTAGTGGGGCACACAATGAGCAGTTCTTC.

The chain links TRBV6-5 to TRBJ1-2, with D uncertain. The CDR3 runs to 11 residues. The V end lost 4 bases, the J end lost 5 bases, and 5 bases lay between the germline ends. The germline gives CDR1 MNHEY, CDR2 SVGAGI. In DNA form, the CDR3 reads TGTGCCAGCAGTTCGGGGTATGGCTACACCTTC. Translation gives CASSSGYGYTF.

The chain recombines TRBV9 with TRBJ2-1, with D tentatively TRBD1 (5 bases). Germline CDR1 and CDR2: SGDLS and YYNGEE. The CDR3 is 13 residues long. Trimming took off 3 bases at V and 7 bases at J, with 11 bases between the two ends. The CDR3 DNA is TGTGCCAGCAGCGAGGCAGGGTGGAATGAGCAGTTCTTC. Translation: CASSEAGWNEQFF.

V usage is TRBV6-6 and J usage is TRBJ1-3; tentative D call: TRBD1 (5 bases). CDR3 length equals 13 residues. Trimming took off 8 bases at V and 2 bases at J, with 10 bases between the two ends. The germline gives CDR1 MNHNY, CDR2 SVGAGI (reference sequence). The CDR3 loop reads CASGDFTGNTIYF. The CDR3 DNA is TGTGCCAGCGGGGACTTCACTGGAAACACCATATATTTT.

The V call is TRBV9, the J call TRBJ1-3; 7 bases are a match to TRBD1. Germline V gene data show CDR1 as SGDLS and CDR2 as YYNGEE. The CDR3 is 15 amino acids. Trimming took 3 bases from V and 4 from J; bases not matched to a gene: 7. The CDR3 coding sequence is TGTGCCAGCAGCGGAGACAGGGTCGGGGGAAACACCATATATTTT. This encodes CASSGDRVGGNTIYF.

This chain connects TRBV2 to TRBJ1-2; D gene uncertain. Germline V gene sequence: CDR1 SNHLY, CDR2 FYNNEI. The V end was cut by 6 bases, the J end by 0 bases, with 11 bases between. The CDR3 sequence is 14 residues long. The CDR3 spells CASRGSGTNYGYTF. The CDR3 coding sequence is TGTGCCAGCAGGGGGAGCGGGACTAACTATGGCTACACCTTC. The full variable domain, rest sourced from reference TRBV2 and TRBJ1-2, is EPEVTQTPSHQVTQMGQEVILRCVPISNHLYFYWYRQILGQKVEFLVSFYNNEISEKSEIFDDQFSVERPDGSNFTLKIRSTKLEDSAMYFCASRGSGTNYGYTFGSGTRLTVV.

The chain joins TRBV10-3 to TRBJ2-7, with D hard to call. The CDR3 length is 13 residues. V was pared by 3 bases and J by 3 bases, with 9 bases between. The V gene's germline CDR1 is ENHRY and CDR2 SYGVKD. DNA for the CDR3: TGTGCCATCAGTGACTTTACAAGCTACGAGCAGTACTTC. Translated: CAISDFTSYEQYF.

This clone was seen more than once but under ten times. The chain employs TRBV10-3 and TRBJ1-6; possible D gene TRBD1, 5 bases. CDR1 is ENHRY, CDR2 SYGVKD, per germline. Trimming removed 0 bases from V and 7 bases from J, with 10 bases in between. The CDR3 consists of 15 residues. The CDR3 sequence is CAISESGGENSPLHF. CDR3 DNA sequence: TGTGCCATCAGTGAGTCGGGGGGGGAGAATTCACCCCTCCACTTT.

The chain is built from TRBV3-1 (or the pseudogene TRBV3-2) and TRBJ1-2, with TRBD1 matching over 9 bases. The germline CDR1 and CDR2 sequences are LGHDT and YNNKEL (reference sequence). CDR3 size: 17 residues. With 4 bases clipped from V and 3 bases from J, the junction kept 12 bases outside the gene matches. The CDR3 loop reads CASSPFRGQGPHYGYTF. CDR3 bases: TGTGCCAGCAGCCCGTTTCGGGGACAGGGCCCTCACTATGGCTACACCTTC.

The V and J genes are TRBV5-6 and TRBJ2-5; D perhaps matches TRBD2 (6 bases). With 2 bases removed from V and 5 bases from J, the gap between germline ends came to 13 bases. There are 14 residues in the CDR3. In germline, CDR1 is SGHDT, CDR2 YYEEEE. DNA for the CDR3: TGTGCCAGCAGCTTAGACCCGGGGGAGGAGACCCAGTACTTC. This encodes CASSLDPGEETQYF.

The rearrangement uses TRBV2 and TRBJ1-1, with D possibly matching TRBD1 (6 bases). Germline values: CDR1 SNHLY, CDR2 FYNNEI. V lost 6 bases to trimming and J lost 3 bases, with 8 bases between them. This CDR3 is 12 amino acids long. The CDR3 bases are TGTGCCAGCAGCGGACAGTACACTGAAGCTTTCTTT. Translation: CASSGQYTEAFF.

The genes are TRBV5-1 and TRBJ2-1, with 7 bases that match TRBD1. Germline V gene lookup returns CDR1 SGHRS and CDR2 YFSETQ. With V trimmed by 0 bases and J by 9 bases, 6 bases remained unmatched. The CDR3 covers 14 residues. The CDR3 protein is CASSLARGSGEQFF. As DNA, the CDR3 is TGCGCCAGCAGCTTGGCCAGGGGGTCGGGTGAGCAGTTCTTC.

This clone was seen only once. The gene calls are TRBV5-1 and TRBJ2-1; D is possibly TRBD2 (5 bases). The CDR3 spans 13 residues. V was cut by 0 bases and J by 9 bases, with 10 bases left in between. Germline lookup yields CDR1 SGHRS and CDR2 YFSETQ. The CDR3 protein is CASSLALEGEQFF. CDR3 nucleotide sequence: TGCGCCAGCAGCTTGGCACTAGAGGGTGAGCAGTTCTTC.

The chain recombines TRBV10-2 with TRBJ2-1, with 14 nucleotides matching TRBD2. CDR1 WSHSY and CDR2 SAAADI come from the germline V gene. Trimming removed 10 bases from V and 8 bases from J; junction bases left unmatched: 7. There are 14 residues in the CDR3. The CDR3 nucleotides read TGCGCCACCCCGACTAGCGGGGGGGGAGATGAGCAGTTCTTC. Encoded protein: CATPTSGGGDEQFF.

CDR3 nucleotide sequence: TGCGCCAGCAGCCCGGGGGGGGCTATTAGCACAGATACGCAGTATTTT. Translated, it gives CASSPGGAISTDTQYF. The chain is built from TRBV5-1 and TRBJ2-3; 8 nucleotides agree with TRBD2. Trimming removed 4 bases from V and 0 bases from J; junction bases left unmatched: 7. Germline CDR1 SGHRS, CDR2 YFSETQ. The CDR3 totals 16 residues.

This chain uses TRBV19 with TRBJ1-5; tentatively, D is TRBD1 (5 bases). This CDR3 spans 15 amino acids. V lost 11 bases and J 3 bases, leaving 20 bases between the germline ends. The V gene's germline CDR1 is LNHDA and CDR2 SQIVND (reference sequence). CDR3 residues: CASRLGGGINQPQHF. In DNA form, the CDR3 reads TGTGCCTCGCGGCTCGGGGGGGGGATCAATCAGCCCCAGCATTTT. Based on the CDR3 plus reference TRBV19 and TRBJ1-5, the full variable domain is DGGITQSPKYLFRKEGQNVTLSCEQNLNHDAMYWYRQDPGQGLRLIYYSQIVNDFQKGDIAEGYSVSREKKESFPLTVTSAQKNPTAFYLCASRLGGGINQPQHFGDGTRLSIL.

Here the CDR3 reads CASSTGNYEQYF. CDR3 DNA: TGTGCCAGCAGTACAGGGAACTACGAGCAGTACTTC. The chain has TRBV5-6 and TRBJ2-7; a weak D match, TRBD1 (6 bases). The germline V gene encodes CDR1 SGHDT and CDR2 YYEEEE. V dropped 5 bases and J dropped 3 bases, with 9 bases sitting between them. The CDR3 has 12 amino acids.